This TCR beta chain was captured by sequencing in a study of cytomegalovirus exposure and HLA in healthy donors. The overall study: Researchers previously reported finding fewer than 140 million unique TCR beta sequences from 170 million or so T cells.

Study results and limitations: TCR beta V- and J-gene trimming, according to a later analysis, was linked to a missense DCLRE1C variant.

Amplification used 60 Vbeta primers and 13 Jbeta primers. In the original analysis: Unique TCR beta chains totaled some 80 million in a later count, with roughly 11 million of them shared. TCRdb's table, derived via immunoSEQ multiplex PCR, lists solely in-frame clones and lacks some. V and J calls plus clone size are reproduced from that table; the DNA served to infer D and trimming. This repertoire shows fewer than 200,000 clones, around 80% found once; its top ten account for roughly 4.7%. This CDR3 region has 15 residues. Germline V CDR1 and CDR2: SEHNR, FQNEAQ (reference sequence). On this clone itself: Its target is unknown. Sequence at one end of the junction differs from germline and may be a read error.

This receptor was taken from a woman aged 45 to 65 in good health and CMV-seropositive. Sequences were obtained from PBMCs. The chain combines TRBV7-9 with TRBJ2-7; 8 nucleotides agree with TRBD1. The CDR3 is CSSSLAWTGYHEQYF. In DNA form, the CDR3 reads TGTTCCAGCAGCCTAGCGTGGACAGGGTACCACGAGCAGTACTTC.